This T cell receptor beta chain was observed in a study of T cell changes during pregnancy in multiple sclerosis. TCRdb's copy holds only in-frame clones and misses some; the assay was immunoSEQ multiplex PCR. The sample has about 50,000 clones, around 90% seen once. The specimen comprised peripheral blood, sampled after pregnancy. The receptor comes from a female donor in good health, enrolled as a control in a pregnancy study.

CDR3 nucleotides: TGTGCCAGCAGCCAACACAGGCGCCGTGGCGGGACAGATCAAGAGACCCAGTACTTC. Translation: CASSQHRRRGGTDQETQYF. The chain has TRBV7-8 and TRBJ2-5; TRBD1 might be the D (7 bases). Deletions cut 5 bases from V and 2 bases from J, with 27 bases between. Germline V lookup: CDR1 SGHVS, CDR2 FQNEAQ. This CDR3 contains 19 residues.